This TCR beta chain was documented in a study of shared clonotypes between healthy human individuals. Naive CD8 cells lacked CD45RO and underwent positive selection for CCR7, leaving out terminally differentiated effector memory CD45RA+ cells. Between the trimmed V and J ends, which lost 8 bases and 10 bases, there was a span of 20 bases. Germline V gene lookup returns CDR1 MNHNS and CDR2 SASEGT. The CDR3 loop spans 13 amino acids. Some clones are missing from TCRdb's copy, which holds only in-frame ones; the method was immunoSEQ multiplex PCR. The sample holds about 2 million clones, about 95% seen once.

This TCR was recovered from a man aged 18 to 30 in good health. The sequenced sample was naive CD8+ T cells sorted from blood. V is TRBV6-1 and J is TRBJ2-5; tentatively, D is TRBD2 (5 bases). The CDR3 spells CASHGPGSWDQYF. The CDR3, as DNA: TGTGCCAGCCACGGTCCGGGGTCTTGGGACCAGTACTTC.